These 17 T cell receptor beta chains were all obtained from the same sample, sequenced in a study of T cells after yellow fever vaccination (dated by TCRdb to between 2018 and 2020). Read against the paper, the sample's treatment or condition label means: live attenuated yellow fever vaccine strain. Library generation was performed with 5' RACE. The sample was run on an Illumina NovaSeq 6000. TCRdb redid the processing of the public reads, applying fastp at Q25 and MiXCR, and retained in-frame beta chains. Entries that share a CDR3 protein sequence are merged under the most common genes and DNA. In all, the sample holds 300,000 to 350,000 distinct CDR3 sequences, and under 5% of those were seen once. The top ten hold less than 25% of the sample. The sample was PBMCs, taken 5 days after the yellow fever booster vaccination. The receptors were sampled from a young man who received the YFV17D yellow fever vaccine.

This clonotype was observed at least ten times. J is TRBJ2-5 and V is TRBV7-9, with 10 nucleotides matching TRBD2. Germline CDR1 and CDR2: SEHNR and FQNEAQ (reference sequence). This CDR3 contains 15 residues. V shed 0 bases, J shed 7 bases, and the junction held 5 bases outside the gene matches. CDR3 amino acids: CASSLAQRGGWTQYF. CDR3 DNA sequence: TGTGCCAGCAGCTTAGCCCAGCGGGGGGGCTGGACCCAGTACTTC.

The sample holds a few counts of this clonotype. The chain links TRBV12-3 or TRBV12-4 to TRBJ1-1; possibly TRBD1 for D (5 bases). The CDR3 covers 17 residues. Trimming removed 5 bases from V and 0 bases from J, with 19 bases in between. In DNA form, the CDR3 reads TGTGCCAGCAGTACTCGCCGCGACAGCCTCATGAACACTGAAGCTTTCTTT. Encoded protein: CASSTRRDSLMNTEAFF.

In DNA form, the CDR3 reads TGTGCCAGCAGAGCTATCGGTTACAATGAGCAGTTCTTC. Its translation is CASRAIGYNEQFF. The chain carries TRBV27 and TRBJ2-1; no firm D call. This CDR3 comprises 13 residues. Germline V gene data show CDR1 as MNHEY and CDR2 as SMNVEV (reference sequence). V lost 6 bases and J lost 4, with 10 bases in between.

This clonotype was detected many times. The chain is built from TRBV5-1 and TRBJ2-3; D is unresolved. Germline-derived CDR1 and CDR2 are SGHRS and YFSETQ. The CDR3 totals 14 residues. Between the trimmed V and J ends, which lost 3 bases and 2 bases, there was a span of 10 bases. The CDR3 protein is CASSSDPNTDTQYF. CDR3 bases: TGCGCCAGCAGCTCGGACCCGAACACAGATACGCAGTATTTT.

This clonotype was detected many times. The rearrangement uses TRBV29-1 and TRBJ1-1, with D hard to call. CDR1 and CDR2 from the germline V gene are SQVTM and ANQGSEA. Trimming took off 7 bases at V and 5 bases at J, with 11 bases between the two ends. The CDR3 is 11 residues long. CDR3 bases: TGCAGCGCGACCCATTGGACTGAAGCTTTCTTT. This gives the protein CSATHWTEAFF.

This clonotype was recorded many times. The chain carries TRBV28 and TRBJ1-2, with 7 nucleotides matching TRBD1. The CDR3 totals 15 residues. Germline CDR1 MDHEN, CDR2 SYDVKM. The junction had 11 bases not matched to a gene; V was cut back by 5 bases and J by 5 bases. CDR3 loop: CASSRDSDEGYGYTF. CDR3 in DNA: TGTGCCAGCAGTCGGGACAGTGATGAAGGGTATGGCTACACCTTC.

This clonotype was found a few times. The rearrangement links TRBV24-1 to TRBJ1-2, with D perhaps TRBD1 (5 bases). The CDR3 consists of 13 residues. The V end was cut by 5 bases, the J end by 8 bases, with 14 bases between. Germline lookup yields CDR1 KGHDR and CDR2 SFDVKD. CDR3 sequence: CATSAGQGYGYTF. The CDR3 coding sequence is TGTGCCACCAGTGCTGGGCAGGGATACGGCTACACCTTC.

This clonotype was seen at least ten times. The rearrangement joins TRBV9 to TRBJ1-1, with TRBD1 as a possible D gene (5 bases). The CDR3 consists of 15 residues. Trimming cost V 5 bases and J 6 bases, with 20 bases left between them. Germline V gene data show CDR1 as SGDLS and CDR2 as YYNGEE. CDR3 sequence: CASSGAPGVRAEAFF. The CDR3 DNA sequence: TGTGCCAGCAGTGGGGCTCCGGGGGTGAGGGCTGAAGCTTTCTTT. Full variable domain (missing parts from reference TRBV9 and TRBJ1-1): DSGVTQTPKHLITATGQRVTLRCSPRSGDLSVYWYQQSLDQGLQFLIQYYNGEERAKGNILERFSAQQFPDLHSELNLSSLELGDSALYFCASSGAPGVRAEAFFGQGTRLTVV.

This clonotype was picked up many times. The chain carries TRBV2 and TRBJ1-3, with D maybe TRBD1 (6 bases). The V end was cut by 6 bases, the J end by 4 bases, with 19 bases between. The V gene's germline CDR1 is SNHLY and CDR2 FYNNEI. This CDR3 contains 16 residues. The CDR3 reads CASREGRGKNGNTIYF. The CDR3 DNA follows: TGTGCCAGCAGAGAGGGAAGGGGGAAAAACGGAAACACCATATATTTT.

This clonotype was counted between two and nine times. The chain couples TRBV3-1 to TRBJ2-7; 9 bases fit TRBD1. Losses at the gene ends were 4 bases for V and 0 bases for J; bases not matched to a gene: 10. Germline assignment: CDR1 LGHDT and CDR2 YNNKEL (reference sequence). The CDR3 has 17 residues. DNA for the CDR3: TGTGCCAGCAGCCGTGGGACAGGGCTAACGAGCTCCTACGAGCAGTACGTC. Its translation is CASSRGTGLTSSYEQYV.

J is TRBJ1-3 and V is TRBV6-6; D is perhaps TRBD1 (6 bases). The CDR3 totals 18 residues. Trimming shortened V by 8 bases and J by 3 bases, and 26 bases separated the two germline ends. The germline V gene encodes CDR1 MNHNY and CDR2 SVGAGI (reference sequence). The CDR3 DNA is TGTGCCAGCCGATACGGGGGTCAGGGGATCACTTATGGAAACACCATATATTTT. Translating gives CASRYGGQGITYGNTIYF.

This clonotype was observed a few times. The rearrangement uses TRBV7-9 and TRBJ1-4; D gene unclear. The CDR3 is 14 residues long. Looked up from germline, CDR1 is SEHNR and CDR2 is FQNEAQ (reference sequence). Deletions cut 3 bases from V and 4 bases from J, with 9 bases between. The CDR3 spells CASSFGRFNEKLFF. The CDR3, as DNA: TGTGCCAGCAGCTTCGGGCGGTTTAATGAAAAACTGTTTTTT.

This clonotype was counted many times. The J gene is TRBJ1-2, the V gene TRBV6-5; D is unclear. Trimming stripped 0 bases from V and 5 bases from J, with 13 bases between. There are 15 residues in the CDR3. Germline values: CDR1 MNHEY, CDR2 SVGAGI. The CDR3 DNA sequence: TGTGCCAGCAGTTACTCGTCGGTGGCAGGTTATGGCTACACCTTC. Amino acids: CASSYSSVAGYGYTF.

The V gene is TRBV6-1, the J gene TRBJ1-1, with TRBD1 identical over 10 bases. The CDR3 totals 13 residues. The V and J ends lost 9 bases and 5 bases, in that order; junction bases with no gene match: 6. The V gene's germline CDR1 is MNHNS and CDR2 SASEGT. The CDR3 here is CASSGQGQTEAFF. For the CDR3, the DNA is TGTGCCAGTTCGGGACAGGGGCAAACTGAAGCTTTCTTT.

The chain employs TRBV6-5 and TRBJ1-1; TRBD1 might be the D (5 bases). Trimming took 6 bases from V and 2 from J, leaving 13 bases between them. Germline V gene sequence: CDR1 MNHEY, CDR2 SVGAGI. The CDR3 loop spans 14 amino acids. This CDR3 reads CASSPFRTNTEAFF. Written as DNA, the CDR3 is TGTGCCAGCAGCCCTTTCCGGACAAACACTGAAGCTTTCTTT.

A few counts support this clonotype. V and J are TRBV7-9 and TRBJ1-4; 7 bases line up with TRBD1. V shed 5 bases and J 6 bases; nucleotides not matched to a gene: 9. Germline assignment: CDR1 SEHNR and CDR2 FQNEAQ (reference sequence). The CDR3 consists of 15 residues. This chain's CDR3 is CASSQTGVVDEKLFF. CDR3 bases: TGTGCCAGCAGCCAAACAGGGGTGGTCGATGAAAAACTGTTTTTT.

This clonotype has ten or more counts. The chain employs TRBV5-4 and TRBJ1-1, with D perhaps matching TRBD1 (6 bases). CDR3 size: 15 residues. Germline CDR1 SGHNT, CDR2 YYREEE (reference sequence). V was cut by 4 bases and J by 4 bases, with 17 bases left in between. In nucleotides, the CDR3 is TGTGCCAGCAGCCCCGGGGGGGCGGAGGGCACTGAAGCTTTCTTT. The encoded protein is CASSPGGAEGTEAFF.